The present TCR beta chain was sequenced within a study of control samples from healthy donors and cancer patients. Germline trimming cut 4 bases from V and 1 base from J; bases unmatched to any gene: 1. Germline CDR1 reads SGHNT; CDR2 reads YENEEA. The CDR3 totals 16 residues. The protocol was immunoSEQ multiplex PCR, while the TCRdb copy is restricted to in-frame clones and leaves out a portion. Of over 100,000 clones listed, 90% are singletons. Sequencing used blood. The gene calls are TRBV11-3 and TRBJ2-3; 14 bases align to TRBD2. The TCR comes from a man between 40 and 49 years old in good health. CDR3 residues: CASSWGLAGGTDTQYF. CDR3 sequence (DNA): TGTGCCAGCAGCTGGGGACTAGCGGGGGGCACAGATACGCAGTATTTT.